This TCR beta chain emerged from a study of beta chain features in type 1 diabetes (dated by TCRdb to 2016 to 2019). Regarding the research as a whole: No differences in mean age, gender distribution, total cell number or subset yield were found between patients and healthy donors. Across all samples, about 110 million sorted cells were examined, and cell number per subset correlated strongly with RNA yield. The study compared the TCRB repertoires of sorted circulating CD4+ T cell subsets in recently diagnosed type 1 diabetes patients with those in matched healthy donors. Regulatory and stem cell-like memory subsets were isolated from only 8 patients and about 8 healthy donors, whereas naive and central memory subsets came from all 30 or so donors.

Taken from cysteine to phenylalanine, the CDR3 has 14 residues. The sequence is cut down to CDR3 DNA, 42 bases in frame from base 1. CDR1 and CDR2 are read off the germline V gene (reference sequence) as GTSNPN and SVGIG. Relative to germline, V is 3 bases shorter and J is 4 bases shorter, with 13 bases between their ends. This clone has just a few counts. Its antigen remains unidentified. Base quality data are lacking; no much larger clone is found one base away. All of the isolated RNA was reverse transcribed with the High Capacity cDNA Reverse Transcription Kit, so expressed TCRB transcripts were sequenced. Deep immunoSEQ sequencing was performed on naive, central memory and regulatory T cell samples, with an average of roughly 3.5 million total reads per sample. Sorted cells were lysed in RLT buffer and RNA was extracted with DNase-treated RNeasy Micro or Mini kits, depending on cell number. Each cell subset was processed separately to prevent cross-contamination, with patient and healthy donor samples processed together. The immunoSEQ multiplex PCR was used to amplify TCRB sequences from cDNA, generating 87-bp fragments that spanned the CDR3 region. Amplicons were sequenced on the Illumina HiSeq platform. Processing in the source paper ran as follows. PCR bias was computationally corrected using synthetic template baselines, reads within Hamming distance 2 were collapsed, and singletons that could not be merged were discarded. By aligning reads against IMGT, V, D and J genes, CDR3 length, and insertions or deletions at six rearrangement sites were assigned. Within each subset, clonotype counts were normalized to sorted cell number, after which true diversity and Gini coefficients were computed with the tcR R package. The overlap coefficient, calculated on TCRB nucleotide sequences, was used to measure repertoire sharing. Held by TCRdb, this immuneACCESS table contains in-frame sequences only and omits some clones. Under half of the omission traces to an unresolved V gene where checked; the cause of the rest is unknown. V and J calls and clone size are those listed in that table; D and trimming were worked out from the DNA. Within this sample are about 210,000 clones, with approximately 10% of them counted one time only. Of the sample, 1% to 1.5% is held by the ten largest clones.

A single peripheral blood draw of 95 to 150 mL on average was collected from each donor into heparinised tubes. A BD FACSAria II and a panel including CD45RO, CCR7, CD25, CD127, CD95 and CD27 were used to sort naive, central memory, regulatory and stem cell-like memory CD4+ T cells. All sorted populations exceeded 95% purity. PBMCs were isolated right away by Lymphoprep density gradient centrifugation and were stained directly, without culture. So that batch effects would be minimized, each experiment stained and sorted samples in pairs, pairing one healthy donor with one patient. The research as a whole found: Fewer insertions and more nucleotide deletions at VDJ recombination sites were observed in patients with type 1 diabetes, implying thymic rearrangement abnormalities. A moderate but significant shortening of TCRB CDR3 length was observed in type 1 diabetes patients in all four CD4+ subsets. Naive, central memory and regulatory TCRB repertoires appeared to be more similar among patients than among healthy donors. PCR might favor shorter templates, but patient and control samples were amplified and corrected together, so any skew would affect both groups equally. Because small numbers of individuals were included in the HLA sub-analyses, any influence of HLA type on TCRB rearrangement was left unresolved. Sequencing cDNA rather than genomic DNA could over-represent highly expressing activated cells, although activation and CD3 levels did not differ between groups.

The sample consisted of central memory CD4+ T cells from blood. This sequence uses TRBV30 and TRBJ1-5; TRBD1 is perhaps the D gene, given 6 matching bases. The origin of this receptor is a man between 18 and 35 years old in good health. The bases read TGTGCCTGGAGAGATAACAGGGATAATCAGCCCCAGCATTTT. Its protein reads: CAWRDNRDNQPQHF.